One and the same sample provided the 26 T cell receptor beta chains below, sequenced in a study of shared clonotypes between healthy human individuals. The data were produced by immunoSEQ multiplex PCR, yet TCRdb's version contains in-frame clones alone and is incomplete. Of around 2.3 million clones listed, under 97% are singletons. Sequenced sample: naive CD4+ T cells sorted from blood. This sample's subset: CD45RA+ positively selected. The receptors shown here come from a man between 18 and 29 years old in good health.

V is TRBV2 and J is TRBJ2-3; perhaps TRBD1 as D (6 bases). The CDR3 is 12 amino acids. CDR1 SNHLY and CDR2 FYNNEI come from the germline V gene. Trimming shortened V by 8 bases and J by 1 base, and 7 bases separated the two germline ends. The CDR3 sequence is CASGQRTDTQYF. The DNA of the CDR3 is TGTGCCAGCGGACAGCGCACAGATACGCAGTATTTT. Complete variable domain (other parts from reference TRBV2 and TRBJ2-3): EPEVTQTPSHQVTQMGQEVILRCVPISNHLYFYWYRQILGQKVEFLVSFYNNEISEKSEIFDDQFSVERPDGSNFTLKIRSTKLEDSAMYFCASGQRTDTQYFGPGTRLTVL.

J is TRBJ2-3 and V is TRBV28, with a tentative D call TRBD2 (5 bases). Per the germline V gene, CDR1 is MDHEN and CDR2 is SYDVKM. The CDR3 contains 14 residues. Trimming cost V 2 bases and J 5 bases, with 11 bases left between them. In nucleotides, the CDR3 is TGTGCCAGCAGTTTAGGAGGTGGGATAGATACGCAGTATTTT. Amino acids: CASSLGGGIDTQYF.

The chain employs TRBV18 and TRBJ1-3; tentatively, D is TRBD1 (5 bases). V gave up 1 base and J gave up 0 bases, with 16 bases separating them. Looked up from germline, CDR1 is KGHSH and CDR2 is LQKENI. The CDR3 covers 18 residues. The CDR3 DNA sequence: TGTGCCAGCTCACCACTAACGACAGTTGGGGGCTCTGGAAACACCATATATTTT. Encoded protein: CASSPLTTVGGSGNTIYF.

V gene TRBV18 combines with J gene TRBJ1-1; 12 bases align to TRBD1. This CDR3 spans 15 amino acids. V shed 3 bases and J 11 bases; nucleotides not matched to a gene: 10. Germline V CDR1 and CDR2: KGHSH, LQKENI. The CDR3 reads CASSPTGTGGLEAFF. For the CDR3, the DNA is TGTGCCAGCTCACCTACCGGGACAGGGGGCTTGGAGGCTTTCTTT.

Notes on this clone: Sequence at one end of the junction differs from germline and may be a read error. The V gene is TRBV6-1, the J gene TRBJ2-7; D gene unclear. The germline V gene encodes CDR1 MNHNS and CDR2 SASEGT. The CDR3 has 15 amino acids. The CDR3 nucleotides are TGTGCCAGCAGTGGGCCGGCGGCACGGTCCTCCGAGCAGTACTTC. Protein product: CASSGPAARSSEQYF.

The chain recombines TRBV11-2 with TRBJ2-1; 13 bases line up with TRBD2. CDR1 and CDR2 (germline): SGHAT, FQNNGV. The CDR3 has 16 residues. Losses at the gene ends were 5 bases for V and 9 bases for J; bases not matched to a gene: 10. The CDR3 nucleotides are TGTGCCAGCAGCCGCCATTGGACTAGCGGGAGTGGTGAGCAGTTCTTC. It encodes CASSRHWTSGSGEQFF.

The chain uses TRBV4-3 and TRBJ1-3; D possibly corresponds to TRBD1 (6 bases). Germline assignment: CDR1 LGHNA and CDR2 YSLEER. The CDR3 sequence is 15 residues long. Trimming cost V 0 bases and J 4 bases, with 10 bases left between them. The DNA for the CDR3 is TGCGCCAGCAGCCAAGAAGGGGGAGGCGGAAACACCATATATTTT. Translating it yields CASSQEGGGGNTIYF.

The chain recombines TRBV6-4 with TRBJ1-1; D remains unclear. CDR3 length equals 14 residues. V lost 3 bases, J lost 4 bases, and 12 bases lay in between. Germline assignment: CDR1 MRHNA and CDR2 SNTAGT. CDR3 bases: TGTGCCAGCAGTGAGGGTCTGGGCGTCACTGAAGCTTTCTTT. It translates to CASSEGLGVTEAFF.

V is TRBV5-1 and J is TRBJ2-5; perhaps TRBD2 as D (6 bases). The CDR3 totals 14 residues. V gave up 7 bases and J gave up 7 bases, with 20 bases separating them. CDR1 and CDR2 from the germline V gene are SGHRS and YFSETQ. The CDR3 loop reads CASVLSGVDGTQYF. In DNA, the CDR3 is TGCGCCAGCGTCCTTTCGGGGGTTGACGGGACCCAGTACTTC.

The chain links TRBV10-3 to TRBJ1-1; D not certain. Germline V gene data show CDR1 as ENHRY and CDR2 as SYGVKD. The V and J ends lost 11 bases and 2 bases respectively, with 18 bases between them. The CDR3 contains 14 residues. CDR3 sequence: CAAGELAGNTEAFF. CDR3 DNA sequence: TGTGCCGCCGGTGAACTCGCGGGAAACACTGAAGCTTTCTTT.

Regarding this clone: The same CDR3 can be traced to other DNA sequences in this sample. V and J are TRBV10-3 and TRBJ1-5; a weak D match, TRBD1 (6 bases). This CDR3 contains 15 residues. V shed 0 bases and J shed 2 bases, with 8 bases lying between them. Germline assignment: CDR1 ENHRY and CDR2 SYGVKD. The CDR3 nucleotides read TGTGCCATCAGTGAGTCAGGGGGTGGCAATCAGCCCCAGCATTTT. Translated: CAISESGGGNQPQHF.

The chain links TRBV25-1 to TRBJ1-6, with D unresolved. V was clipped by 1 base and J by 10 bases, with 8 bases between them. This CDR3 has 13 amino acids. The germline gives CDR1 MGHDK, CDR2 SYGVNS. CDR3 region: CASSESGSSPLHF. CDR3 in DNA: TGTGCCAGCAGTGAATCAGGAAGCTCACCCCTCCACTTT. Full variable domain (outside the CDR3, taken from reference TRBV25-1 and TRBJ1-6): EADIYQTPRYLVIGTGKKITLECSQTMGHDKMYWYQQDPGMELHLIHYSYGVNSTEKGDLSSESTVSRIRTEHFPLTLESARPSHTSQYLCASSESGSSPLHFGNGTRLTVT.

The J gene is TRBJ2-1, the V gene TRBV4-1, with D perhaps being TRBD1 or TRBD2 (6 bases each). CDR3 length: 16 residues. The germline gives CDR1 MGHRA, CDR2 YSYEKL. Trimming removed 0 bases from V and 7 bases from J, with 16 bases in between. CDR3 coding DNA: TGCGCCAGCAGCCAAGAACGGGGGCAGGGGAAAAATGAGCAGTTCTTC. This sequence encodes CASSQERGQGKNEQFF.

The chain recombines TRBV5-1 with TRBJ1-4; D ambiguous. Trimming cost V 5 bases and J 8 bases, with 19 bases left between them. CDR3 length: 15 amino acids. Germline CDR1 reads SGHRS; CDR2 reads YFSETQ. The CDR3 is CASRRSGGLGEKLFF. The DNA of the CDR3 is TGCGCCAGCAGGAGGTCCGGAGGGCTCGGAGAAAAACTGTTTTTT.

The chain has TRBV29-1 and TRBJ2-3; 7 bases are shared with TRBD2. Germline lookup yields CDR1 SQVTM and CDR2 ANQGSEA. The J segment lost 3 bases and the V segment lost 4 bases, leaving 1 base of the junction unmatched. The CDR3 loop spans 12 amino acids. The CDR3 sequence: CSVGGGTDTQYF. The DNA of the CDR3 is TGCAGCGTTGGGGGGGGGACAGATACGCAGTATTTT.

CDR3 sequence (DNA): TGTGCCAGCAGCTTGGCTCAGGCCTTGGGTGGGGAGCTGTTTTTT. Amino acids: CASSLAQALGGELFF. The gene calls are TRBV5-4 and TRBJ2-2; D remains unclear. V lost 0 bases and J lost 8, with 14 bases in between. This CDR3 is built from 15 residues. CDR1 and CDR2 from the germline V gene are SGHNT and YYREEE (reference sequence).

The chain couples TRBV6-1 to TRBJ1-5; a possible D gene is TRBD1 (5 bases). V lost 7 bases and J 4 bases, leaving 14 bases between the germline ends. The CDR3 covers 14 residues. CDR1 MNHNS and CDR2 SASEGT come from the germline V gene. CDR3 sequence reads: CASTAGGVNQPQHF. In DNA form, the CDR3 reads TGTGCCAGCACCGCCGGGGGAGTAAATCAGCCCCAGCATTTT.

The chain has TRBV5-1 and TRBJ2-2, with a possible D match to TRBD2 (5 bases). The V and J ends lost 4 bases and 2 bases respectively, with 9 bases between them. This CDR3 spans 14 amino acids. Germline V gene sequence: CDR1 SGHRS, CDR2 YFSETQ. The CDR3 nucleotides read TGCGCCAGCAGCCTTAGCGATAACACCGGGGAGCTGTTTTTT. Translated: CASSLSDNTGELFF.

On this clone itself: Distinct nucleotide sequences in the sample also encode this CDR3. This CDR3 is CASSLQETQYF. The CDR3 DNA reads as TGTGCCAGCAGCCTGCAGGAGACCCAGTACTTC. The chain links TRBV5-4 to TRBJ2-5; D gene unclear. The CDR3 runs 11 residues. V gave up 4 bases and J gave up 5 bases, with 6 bases separating them. The germline CDR1 and CDR2 sequences are SGHNT and YYREEE (reference sequence).

The chain couples TRBV7-3 to TRBJ2-1, with TRBD2 matching 7 bases. The germline gives CDR1 SGHTA, CDR2 FQGTGA. This CDR3 comprises 16 residues. Trimming at V came to 2 bases and at J to 8 bases, leaving 12 bases not matched to a gene. The CDR3 loop reads CASSLDIEAGRYEQFF. DNA for the CDR3: TGTGCCAGCAGCTTAGACATTGAAGCGGGGAGGTATGAGCAGTTCTTC.

The V call is TRBV5-4, the J call TRBJ2-5; D is perhaps TRBD1 (6 bases). This CDR3 has 14 residues. The ends were cut back, 1 base at V and 5 bases at J, with 12 bases in the middle. Germline CDR1 SGHNT, CDR2 YYREEE (reference sequence). The CDR3 DNA reads TGTGCCAGCAGCTTGAGGGACATTCGGGAGACCCAGTACTTC. Translation: CASSLRDIRETQYF.

The count of this clone is one. V gene TRBV5-1 combines with J gene TRBJ2-5, with 14 bases identical to TRBD2. This CDR3 has 17 residues. CDR1 is SGHRS and CDR2 is YFSETQ in the germline V gene. V lost 0 bases and J lost 5; bases outside the gene matches: 6. The CDR3 loop reads CASSLEGTSGGAETQYF. The CDR3 nucleotides read TGCGCCAGCAGCTTGGAGGGGACTAGCGGGGGTGCGGAGACCCAGTACTTC.

On this clone itself: Other nucleotide sequences in the sample specify the same CDR3. The gene calls are TRBV11-2 and TRBJ2-7; TRBD1 or TRBD2 may be the D gene (5 bases each). Trimming pared 1 base from V and 1 base from J, leaving 11 bases between. The CDR3 has 15 residues. Germline V gene data show CDR1 as SGHAT and CDR2 as FQNNGV. The CDR3 DNA reads as TGTGCCAGCAGCTTAGGAGCTGGGGGTTCCTACGAGCAGTACTTC. It encodes CASSLGAGGSYEQYF.

The chain uses TRBV30 and TRBJ1-2; tentative D call: TRBD1 (6 bases). Between the trimmed V and J ends, which lost 6 bases and 5 bases, there was a span of 13 bases. The CDR3 covers 12 residues. CDR1 is GTSNPN and CDR2 is SVGIG in the germline V gene (reference sequence). The CDR3 region is CACRTAVYGYTF. DNA for the CDR3: TGTGCCTGCCGGACAGCTGTTTATGGCTACACCTTC.

The chain carries TRBV4-1 and TRBJ2-4; TRBD2 might be the D (5 bases). The CDR3 extends over 16 amino acids. V lost 2 bases to trimming and J lost 2 bases, with 13 bases between them. Germline V CDR1 and CDR2: MGHRA, YSYEKL. The CDR3 DNA reads as TGCGCCAGCAGCCAATATCAGAAGCGGTCCAAAAACATTCAGTACTTC. This sequence encodes CASSQYQKRSKNIQYF.

V usage is TRBV7-9 and J usage is TRBJ1-4, with 8 bases lining up with TRBD1. The trim removed 4 bases at V and 8 bases at J, leaving 9 bases unmatched. Germline V gene data show CDR1 as SEHNR and CDR2 as FQNEAQ (reference sequence). The CDR3 runs to 15 residues. The CDR3 region has the DNA TGTGCCAGCAGCTCCCGGGACAGGCCAACGGAAAAACTGTTTTTT. Translated, it gives CASSSRDRPTEKLFF.